This is a list of T cell receptor beta chains from one sample in a study of blood T cell repertoires in COVID-19. Sequenced by immunoSEQ multiplex PCR; TCRdb stores in-frame clones only, minus some. The table has about 180,000 clones, approximately 87% seen once; the top ten hold around 20%. The sequenced sample was peripheral blood. These receptors were obtained from a man aged 65 to 79 with active or convalescent COVID-19. Each CDR3 is given with its conserved first and last residue. D genes are given only for firm matches. Clone sizes are given selectively: once, few, many, or a class where the clone is expanded.

TRBJ1-3	-	-	TRBV7-6	TGTGCCAGCAGCCTCTCCCCACTTTCCCCAGGGGCTGGAAACACCATATATTTT	CASSLSPLSPGAGNTIYF
TRBJ2-6	TRBD1	once	TRBV18	TGTGCCAGCTCCAGGGGGCAAATGTTCTCTGGGGCCAACGTCCTGACTTTC	CASSRGQMFSGANVLTF
TRBJ2-1	-	-	TRBV5-1	TGCGCCAGCAGCTTGGTTCCCTCCAATGAGCAGTTCTTC	CASSLVPSNEQFF
TRBJ1-1	-	-	TRBV18	TGTGCCAGCTCACCAAGCGCGGCGGAGAACACTGAAGCTTTCTTT	CASSPSAAENTEAFF
TRBJ2-7	TRBD1	-	TRBV5-1	TGCGCCAGCAGCTTGGCATTTGTCGGGACAGGGGCCTACGAGCAGTACTTC	CASSLAFVGTGAYEQYF
TRBJ2-5	TRBD2	-	TRBV28	TGTGCCAGCAGTTTCCCTGGACTAGCGGGAGGTGAGACCCAGTACTTC	CASSFPGLAGGETQYF
TRBJ1-4	-	-	TRBV29-1	TGCAGCGCCACAGGGAAAGAAGGTGAAAAACTGTTTTTT	CSATGKEGEKLFF
TRBJ2-5	TRBD1	-	TRBV4-3	TGCGCCAGCAGCCAAGAGGGACAGGGGCAAGGGGAGACCCAGTACTTC	CASSQEGQGQGETQYF
TRBJ1-4	-	-	TRBV3-1/TRBV3-2	TGTGCCAGCAGCCAAGATCCGGTTACGAATGAAAAACTGTTTTTT	CASSQDPVTNEKLFF
TRBJ2-2	TRBD1	-	TRBV7-9	TGTGCCAGCAGCCACAGGGGAGTGGGCACCGGGGAGCTGTTTTTT	CASSHRGVGTGELFF
TRBJ2-2	-	-	TRBV10-2	TGCGCCAGCAGTGAGTCGGTCAGGCTGAGCACCGGGGAGCTGTTTTTT	CASSESVRLSTGELFF